This is a list of T cell receptor beta chains from one sample in a study of sequential checkpoint blockade in melanoma. Clones were sequenced by immunoSEQ multiplex PCR, and TCRdb holds only the in-frame ones, with some missing. In the table there are 4,000 to 6,000 clones, 23% of which are singletons. The sample was tumor tissue (inferred from file names), taken from a patient given nivolumab and ipilimumab in sequence. Receptors originate from a human donor with melanoma. CDR3s include the opening cysteine and the closing phenylalanine or tryptophan. D genes are given only for firm matches. For some rows the clone size is stated as once, few or many, or as a class when expanded; others skip it.

j_call: TRBJ1-6
cdr3_length: 15
d_call: TRBD1
v_call: TRBV25-1
clone_size: -
cdr3_aa: CASSGGQEYNSPLHF
cdr3_nt: TGTGCCAGCAGTGGGGGACAGGAATATAATTCACCCCTCCACTTT

j_call: TRBJ1-1
cdr3_length: 15
d_call: TRBD1
v_call: TRBV5-1
clone_size: -
cdr3_aa: CASSLAGTGTPEAFF
cdr3_nt: TGCGCCAGCAGCTTGGCCGGGACAGGGACACCTGAAGCTTTCTTT

j_call: TRBJ2-7
cdr3_length: 15
d_call: TRBD1
v_call: TRBV6-8
clone_size: large
cdr3_aa: CASRTGTAVSYEQYF
cdr3_nt: TGTGCCAGCAGGACCGGGACAGCGGTCTCCTACGAGCAGTACTTC

j_call: TRBJ1-2
cdr3_length: 14
d_call: -
v_call: TRBV6-8
clone_size: few
cdr3_aa: CASSPASTNYGYTF
cdr3_nt: TGTGCCAGCAGCCCAGCTAGTACTAACTATGGCTACACCTTC

j_call: TRBJ2-1
cdr3_length: 14
d_call: -
v_call: TRBV11-3
clone_size: many
cdr3_aa: CASSGPGTHNEQFF
cdr3_nt: TGTGCCAGCAGCGGTCCGGGGACCCACAATGAGCAGTTCTTC

j_call: TRBJ2-7
cdr3_length: 14
d_call: -
v_call: TRBV29-1
clone_size: -
cdr3_aa: CSVGRTVSSYEQYF
cdr3_nt: TGCAGCGTTGGGAGGACCGTTAGCTCCTACGAGCAGTACTTC

j_call: TRBJ1-1
cdr3_length: 13
d_call: -
v_call: TRBV7-1
clone_size: few
cdr3_aa: CASSSRRNTEAFF
cdr3_nt: TGTGCCAGCAGCTCGAGGAGGAACACTGAAGCTTTCTTT

j_call: TRBJ1-2
cdr3_length: 13
d_call: TRBD1
v_call: TRBV29-1
clone_size: once
cdr3_aa: CSVERDSDYGYTF
cdr3_nt: TGCAGCGTTGAAAGGGACAGTGACTATGGCTACACCTTC

j_call: TRBJ2-7
cdr3_length: 14
d_call: TRBD1
v_call: TRBV6-8
clone_size: few
cdr3_aa: CASRGQGASYEQYF
cdr3_nt: TGTGCCAGCAGAGGACAGGGGGCCTCCTACGAGCAGTACTTC

j_call: TRBJ2-7
cdr3_length: 14
d_call: -
v_call: TRBV19
clone_size: few
cdr3_aa: CASSIYAESYEQYF
cdr3_nt: TGTGCCAGTAGTATTTACGCGGAGTCCTACGAGCAGTACTTC

j_call: TRBJ2-2
cdr3_length: 18
d_call: -
v_call: TRBV19
clone_size: -
cdr3_aa: CASSIVKSSGGGTGELFF
cdr3_nt: TGTGCCAGTAGTATAGTTAAGTCGTCAGGAGGGGGGACCGGGGAGCTGTTTTTT

j_call: TRBJ2-1
cdr3_length: 18
d_call: TRBD2
v_call: TRBV11-3
clone_size: few
cdr3_aa: CASSLGTTSGRSYNEQFF
cdr3_nt: TGTGCCAGCAGCTTAGGAACTACTAGCGGGCGATCCTACAATGAGCAGTTCTTC

j_call: TRBJ1-5
cdr3_length: 14
d_call: TRBD1
v_call: TRBV10-3
clone_size: many
cdr3_aa: CAISETGVGQPQHF
cdr3_nt: TGTGCCATCAGTGAGACAGGGGTAGGCCAGCCCCAGCATTTT

j_call: TRBJ2-2
cdr3_length: 13
d_call: -
v_call: TRBV6-8
clone_size: medium-sized
cdr3_aa: CAIRDGNTGELFF
cdr3_nt: TGTGCCATCCGGGACGGGAACACCGGGGAGCTGTTTTTT

j_call: TRBJ2-5
cdr3_length: 15
d_call: -
v_call: TRBV11-3
clone_size: few
cdr3_aa: CASSTIRGTQETQYF
cdr3_nt: TGTGCCAGCAGCACAATCAGGGGAACCCAAGAGACCCAGTACTTC

j_call: TRBJ1-2
cdr3_length: 14
d_call: -
v_call: TRBV25-1
clone_size: few
cdr3_aa: CASRGMGQNYGYTF
cdr3_nt: TGTGCCAGCAGGGGGATGGGGCAGAACTATGGCTACACCTTC

j_call: TRBJ2-7
cdr3_length: 13
d_call: -
v_call: TRBV5-8
clone_size: few
cdr3_aa: CASSLVDSYEQYF
cdr3_nt: TGTGCCAGCAGCTTAGTTGACAGCTACGAGCAGTACTTC

j_call: TRBJ1-2
cdr3_length: 14
d_call: TRBD1
v_call: TRBV11-3
clone_size: many
cdr3_aa: CASSSGTASYGYTF
cdr3_nt: TGTGCCAGCAGCTCCGGGACAGCATCCTATGGCTACACCTTC

j_call: TRBJ2-3
cdr3_length: 17
d_call: TRBD2
v_call: TRBV19
clone_size: -
cdr3_aa: CASSDGLAGVGTDTQYF
cdr3_nt: TGTGCCAGTAGTGACGGACTAGCGGGAGTAGGTACAGATACGCAGTATTTT

j_call: TRBJ2-5
cdr3_length: 12
d_call: -
v_call: TRBV28
clone_size: -
cdr3_aa: CASRRRQETQYF
cdr3_nt: TGTGCCAGCAGGAGGAGGCAAGAGACCCAGTACTTC

j_call: TRBJ1-2
cdr3_length: 13
d_call: -
v_call: TRBV9
clone_size: medium-sized
cdr3_aa: CASSLSGSYGYTF
cdr3_nt: TGTGCCAGCAGCCTATCTGGTAGCTATGGCTACACCTTC

j_call: TRBJ2-7
cdr3_length: 14
d_call: -
v_call: TRBV30
clone_size: -
cdr3_aa: CAWSPGGISYEQYF
cdr3_nt: TGTGCCTGGAGCCCTGGGGGTATTTCCTACGAGCAGTACTTC

j_call: TRBJ2-2
cdr3_length: 14
d_call: -
v_call: TRBV12-5
clone_size: -
cdr3_aa: CASKLTSYTGELFF
cdr3_nt: TGTGCCAGCAAGCTGACTAGTTACACCGGGGAGCTGTTTTTT

j_call: TRBJ1-5
cdr3_length: 13
d_call: -
v_call: TRBV19
clone_size: -
cdr3_aa: CASSIKFNQPQHF
cdr3_nt: TGTGCCAGTAGTATTAAATTCAATCAGCCCCAGCATTTT

j_call: TRBJ2-7
cdr3_length: 16
d_call: TRBD1
v_call: TRBV28
clone_size: few
cdr3_aa: CASSKGTVGWGYEQYF
cdr3_nt: TGTGCCAGCAGTAAAGGGACAGTTGGGTGGGGCTACGAGCAGTACTTC

j_call: TRBJ1-2
cdr3_length: 15
d_call: -
v_call: TRBV28
clone_size: medium-sized
cdr3_aa: CASVRQGKYRYGYTF
cdr3_nt: TGTGCCAGTGTTCGCCAGGGGAAATACCGATATGGCTACACCTTC

j_call: TRBJ1-2
cdr3_length: 14
d_call: -
v_call: TRBV12-5
clone_size: -
cdr3_aa: CASKPPGAVYGYTF
cdr3_nt: TGTGCCAGCAAACCCCCCGGGGCTGTCTATGGCTACACCTTC

j_call: TRBJ1-4
cdr3_length: 16
d_call: TRBD1
v_call: TRBV19
clone_size: once
cdr3_aa: CASTRDRGRTNEKLFF
cdr3_nt: TGTGCCAGTACCAGGGACAGGGGTCGAACTAATGAAAAACTGTTTTTT

j_call: TRBJ2-7
cdr3_length: 13
d_call: -
v_call: TRBV30
clone_size: few
cdr3_aa: CAWSVLGSGEQYF
cdr3_nt: TGTGCCTGGAGTGTACTTGGGTCTGGCGAGCAGTACTTC